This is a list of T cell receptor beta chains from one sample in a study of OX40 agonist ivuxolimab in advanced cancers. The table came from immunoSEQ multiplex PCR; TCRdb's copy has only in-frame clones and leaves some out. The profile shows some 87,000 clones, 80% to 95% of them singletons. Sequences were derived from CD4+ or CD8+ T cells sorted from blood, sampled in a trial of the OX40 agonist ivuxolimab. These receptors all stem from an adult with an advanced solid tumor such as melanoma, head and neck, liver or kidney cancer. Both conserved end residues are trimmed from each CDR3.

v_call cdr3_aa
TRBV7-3 ASSRRMANTEAF
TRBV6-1 ASRGTGQETQY
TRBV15 ATSRARSGTGELF
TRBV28 ASSPQGLAGEETQY
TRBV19 ASSHPHAYVYNEQF
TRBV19 ASSIGQTLNQPQH
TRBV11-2 ASSLQGTYEQY
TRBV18 ASSRGQDYGYT
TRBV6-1 ASSEAFGTSGLPTQY
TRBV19 ASSPYETVYGYT
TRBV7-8 ASSLARNQPQH
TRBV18 ATQPRQGGYEQY
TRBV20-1 SAFWNEQY
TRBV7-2 ASRKGGTEAF
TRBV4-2 ASSHPRGPNHPGELF
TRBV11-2 ASSLDRSGRMF
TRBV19 ASTRSGQGYGYT
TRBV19 ASHGQNSPLH
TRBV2 ASSPRVSYEQY
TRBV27 ASRGAGASYEQY
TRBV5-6 ASSSSPEINYGYT
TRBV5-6 ASSSPWTGPYEQY
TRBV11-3 ASSPAGGTKETQY
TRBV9 ASSVITGTGELF
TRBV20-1 SARPGYEQF
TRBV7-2 ASSFDRYYGYT
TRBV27 ASRGTDYEQY
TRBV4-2 ASSQGSLVGDTQY
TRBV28 ASTFLGGGQGDEKLF
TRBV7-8 ASSLRDRGPEQY
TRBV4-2 ASSQDLTSGGADGIDTQY
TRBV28 ASMNPTSVDTTGELF
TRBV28 ASRTVNQPQH
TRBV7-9 ASSKGGANYGYT
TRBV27 ASKKSRDTGELF